This T cell receptor (beta chain) is from a study of regulatory T cells in long-lasting Graves disease. As for this clonotype: Its antigen is unidentified.

The time point denotes: persistent/refractory GD, antithyroid drugs over 5 years with positive TRAb. PBMCs were the source of the RNA used for TCR sequencing. Study conclusions and caveats: In persistent patients, shared public clonotypes (2,741) outnumbered those in new patients (almost 1,000).

This CDR3 contains 15 residues. Germline assignment: CDR1 DFQATT and CDR2 SNEGSKA (reference sequence). The V end was cut by 5 bases, the J end by 8 bases, with 21 bases between. Arm-PCR of CDR3 regions with iRepertoire HTBI primers generated TCR beta libraries. TCRdb independently ran MiXCR on the multiplex PCR reads; one entry per CDR3 protein. In the table there are roughly 490,000 distinct CDR3 sequences, about 22% of which are singletons. The chain combines TRBV20-1 with TRBJ2-2; D may be TRBD1 or TRBD2 (5 bases each). The TCR comes from a female donor with Graves disease. The specimen comprised peripheral blood mononuclear cells (PBMCs), sampled when the disease was refractory, from a patient treated with antithyroid drugs. In nucleotides, the CDR3 is TGCAGTGCTCCAACGGCACGAGGGACCGCGGGGGAGCTGTTTTTT. This sequence encodes CSAPTARGTAGELFF.